This T cell receptor beta chain is from a study of cytotoxic CD8 clonotypes in ibrutinib-treated CLL. Profiled with immunoSEQ multiplex PCR; TCRdb holds only in-frame clones, not every one. The table has 75,000 to 90,000 clones, approximately 87% seen once; the top ten hold around 36%. Germline assignment: CDR1 MNHEY and CDR2 SVGAGI. The CDR3 extends over 15 amino acids. Trimming pared 6 bases from V and 2 bases from J, leaving 13 bases between. The TCR originated in a human donor with chronic lymphocytic leukemia. The sample in question was PBMCs, obtained after 24 months of ibrutinib treatment. The V gene is TRBV6-5, the J gene TRBJ2-2, with D tentatively TRBD1 (6 bases). CDR3: CASRATGSNTGELFF. For the CDR3, the DNA is TGTGCCAGCAGGGCAACAGGGTCCAACACCGGGGAGCTGTTTTTT.